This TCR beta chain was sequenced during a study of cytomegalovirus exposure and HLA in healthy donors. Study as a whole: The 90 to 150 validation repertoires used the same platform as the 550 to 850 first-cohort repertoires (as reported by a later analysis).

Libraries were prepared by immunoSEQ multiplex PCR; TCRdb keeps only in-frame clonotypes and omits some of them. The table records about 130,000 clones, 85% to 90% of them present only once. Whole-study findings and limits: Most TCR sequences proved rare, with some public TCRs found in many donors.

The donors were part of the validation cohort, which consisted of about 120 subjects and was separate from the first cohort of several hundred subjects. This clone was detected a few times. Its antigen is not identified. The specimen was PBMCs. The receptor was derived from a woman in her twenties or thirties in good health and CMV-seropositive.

The CDR3 here is CATLWGRASDEQYF. CDR3 in DNA: TGTGCCACCCTCTGGGGGAGGGCTAGTGACGAGCAGTACTTC. This chain links TRBV6-1 with TRBJ2-7, with 7 positions matching TRBD2. V lost 10 bases, J lost 5 bases, and 14 bases stayed unmatched. There are 14 residues in the CDR3. Germline V lookup: CDR1 MNHNS, CDR2 SASEGT.